The 27 T cell receptor beta chains presented below share a single source sample, sequenced in a study of CD8+CD57+ T cells in acquired aplastic anemia. Sequenced patients had shown CD8+CD57+ cell expansion by flow cytometry. Template material for TCR beta VDJ and CDR3 profiling consisted of genomic DNA. TCRdb itself ran the reads through MiXCR, one entry per CDR3 protein. The sample contains 150,000 to 200,000 distinct CDR3 sequences, over 40% of which appear only once. Sequencing used sorted CD4+, CD8+, or CD8+CD57+ T cells (not recorded which) from PBMCs. Receptors were obtained from a human donor with aplastic anemia.

The chain has TRBV10-3 and TRBJ1-5; possible D gene TRBD1, 5 bases. The CDR3 totals 15 residues. Germline CDR1 is ENHRY and CDR2 is SYGVKD. V was cut by 10 bases and J by 4 bases, with 20 bases left in between. CDR3 DNA: TGTGCCACCGCCCCCAGGGATTTGTCGAATCAGCCCCAGCATTTT. Translating it yields CATAPRDLSNQPQHF.

The table lists this clonotype with many counts. The genes are TRBV7-2 and TRBJ2-5; 7 positions agree with TRBD2. Germline CDR1 SGHTA, CDR2 FQGNSA. V shed 3 bases, J shed 7 bases, and the junction held 2 bases outside the gene matches. The CDR3 length is 12 residues. The CDR3: CASSFGGGTQYF. DNA for the CDR3: TGTGCCAGCAGCTTTGGGGGGGGGACCCAGTACTTC.

This clonotype has a single count. This chain joins TRBV6-1 and TRBJ1-2; TRBD1 matches at 8 bases. V shed 7 bases, J shed 8 bases, and the junction held 6 bases outside the gene matches. CDR1 and CDR2 (germline): MNHNS, SASEGT. CDR3 length equals 12 residues. CDR3 in DNA: TGTGCCAGCACCCAGGGGGCGACCGGCTACACCTTC. Translation: CASTQGATGYTF.

The chain links TRBV18 to TRBJ2-7; D unclear. Germline CDR1 KGHSH, CDR2 LQKENI. With 2 bases removed from V and 6 bases from J, the gap between germline ends came to 14 bases. The length of the CDR3 is 14 residues. CDR3 sequence: CASSPNSVLVEQYF. The CDR3 DNA reads as TGTGCCAGCTCACCAAACAGCGTTCTGGTCGAGCAGTACTTC.

V and J are TRBV11-3 and TRBJ2-7; D is unresolved. The CDR3 loop spans 14 amino acids. From germline, CDR1 is SGHNT and CDR2 YENEEA. V shed 3 bases and J shed 3 bases, with 12 bases lying between them. The DNA of the CDR3 is TGTGCCAGCAGCTTCGTGGGCCTTGGCTACGAGCAGTACTTC. Translated: CASSFVGLGYEQYF.

This clonotype was detected ten times or more. The chain carries TRBV5-4 and TRBJ2-7, with a weak D call TRBD2 (5 bases). The V gene lost 4 bases and the J gene lost 6 bases, with 20 bases spanning the gap. This CDR3 has 15 residues. CDR1 and CDR2 from the germline V gene are SGHNT and YYREEE (reference sequence). Here the CDR3 reads CASSEKNTRSSEQYF. In DNA form, the CDR3 reads TGTGCCAGCAGCGAGAAAAATACTAGATCTAGCGAGCAGTACTTC. Drawing the rest from reference TRBV5-4 and TRBJ2-7, the complete variable domain is ETGVTQSPTHLIKTRGQQVTLRCSSQSGHNTVSWYQQALGQGPQFIFQYYREEENGRGNFPPRFSGLQFPNYSSELNVNALELDDSALYLCASSEKNTRSSEQYFGPGTRLTVT.

V gene TRBV5-5 combines with J gene TRBJ1-1; no reliable D call. Germline CDR1 reads SGHKS; CDR2 reads YYEKEE (reference sequence). The CDR3 runs 14 residues. The V gene lost 3 bases and the J gene lost 1 base, with 10 bases spanning the gap. The CDR3 DNA sequence: TGTGCCAGCAGCTCTCGGGCAGAGAACACTGAAGCTTTCTTT. Translated, it gives CASSSRAENTEAFF.

Ten or more counts support this clonotype. This chain connects TRBV20-1 to TRBJ2-7; 14 nucleotides line up with TRBD2. Germline V gene data show CDR1 as DFQATT and CDR2 as SNEGSKA (reference sequence). With V trimmed by 5 bases and J by 4 bases, 10 bases remained unmatched. This CDR3 has 16 amino acids. CDR3: CSASRRGTSGGYEQYF. DNA for the CDR3: TGCAGTGCTTCTCGTCGCGGGACTAGCGGGGGATACGAGCAGTACTTC.

The sample holds many counts of this clonotype. The rearrangement uses TRBV19 and TRBJ2-1; D remains unclear. The V gene lost 3 bases and the J gene lost 7 bases, with 10 bases spanning the gap. The CDR3 extends over 13 amino acids. The germline V gene has CDR1 LNHDA and CDR2 SQIVND (reference sequence). CDR3 DNA: TGTGCCAGTAGTATCACTCGGACGAATGAGCAGTTCTTC. Translating it yields CASSITRTNEQFF.

This chain links TRBV13 with TRBJ1-3; the D gene is possibly TRBD1 (5 bases). V lost 1 base to trimming and J lost 3 bases, with 7 bases between them. Germline values: CDR1 PRHDT, CDR2 FYEKMQ (reference sequence). The CDR3 covers 14 residues. CDR3 nucleotides: TGTGCCAGCAGCTTAGCGGACATTGGAAACACCATATATTTT. Encoded protein: CASSLADIGNTIYF.

Notes on this clonotype: A clone one base away is much larger, so this may be a read error. Here the CDR3 reads CAWRVRDYGYTF. CDR3 sequence (DNA): TGTGCCTGGAGGGTGCGGGACTATGGCTACACCTTC. The chain joins TRBV30 to TRBJ1-2; D ambiguous. Deletions cut 3 bases from V and 3 bases from J, with 8 bases between. This CDR3 is 12 amino acids long. CDR1 is GTSNPN, CDR2 SVGIG, per germline (reference sequence).

This clonotype came up many times. The chain carries TRBV4-1 and TRBJ1-5; D possibly corresponds to TRBD1 (6 bases). Germline values: CDR1 MGHRA, CDR2 YSYEKL. Between the trimmed V and J ends, which lost 4 bases and 0 bases, there was a span of 10 bases. This CDR3 contains 15 residues. The chain's CDR3 is CASSLQGYSNQPQHF. The CDR3 bases are TGCGCCAGCAGCCTACAGGGTTATAGCAATCAGCCCCAGCATTTT.

This clonotype has a count of ten or more. The chain is built from TRBV20-1 and TRBJ1-5; tentative D call: TRBD1 (5 bases). The CDR3 spans 13 residues. Germline V gene sequence: CDR1 DFQATT, CDR2 SNEGSKA (reference sequence). Trimming removed 3 bases at V and 6 bases at J, with 12 bases between. CDR3 loop: CSARGRVGQPQHF. DNA of the CDR3: TGCAGTGCTAGGGGCAGGGTCGGTCAGCCCCAGCATTTT.

The chain recombines TRBV27 with TRBJ2-4; TRBD1 matches 7 bases. This CDR3 has 16 residues. Trimming removed 5 bases from V and 0 bases from J; junction bases left unmatched: 7. In germline, CDR1 is MNHEY, CDR2 SMNVEV (reference sequence). The chain's CDR3 is CASSPGQHLAKNIQYF. CDR3 DNA: TGTGCCAGCAGTCCGGGACAGCATCTAGCCAAAAACATTCAGTACTTC.

This rearrangement joins TRBV10-3 to TRBJ2-5; the D is unclear. This CDR3 has 13 residues. V lost 10 bases, J lost 9 bases, and 21 bases lay in between. Germline loops: CDR1 ENHRY, CDR2 SYGVKD. The CDR3 DNA follows: TGTGCCAGCAGCAGCAGGAGCAATCAGCCCCAGTACTTC. Encoded protein: CASSSRSNQPQYF.

V usage is TRBV10-1 and J usage is TRBJ2-7; possibly TRBD1 for D (5 bases). The CDR3 has 13 amino acids. V gave up 1 base and J gave up 6 bases, with 10 bases separating them. CDR1 WNHNN and CDR2 SYGVQD come from the germline V gene (reference sequence). The DNA of the CDR3 is TGCGCCAGCAGTGAGTTTGGGGCCGGCGAGCAGTACTTC. Protein sequence: CASSEFGAGEQYF.

The chain links TRBV7-2 to TRBJ1-6; no clear D. The germline gives CDR1 SGHTA, CDR2 FQGNSA. V was trimmed by 0 bases and J by 9 bases, leaving 12 bases between them. The CDR3 has 15 residues. The CDR3 spells CASSLAGTDFSPLHF. The DNA for the CDR3 is TGTGCCAGCAGCTTAGCGGGAACGGACTTTTCACCCCTCCACTTT.

This clonotype was picked up many times. V is TRBV24-1 and J is TRBJ2-4; 9 bases match TRBD1. Per germline, CDR1 KGHDR and CDR2 SFDVKD. This CDR3 is 17 amino acids long. The junction had 10 bases not matched to a gene; V was cut back by 8 bases and J by 0 bases. The CDR3 DNA reads as TGTGCCACCAATTTCCCCGGGACAGGGTTAGCCAAAAACATTCAGTACTTC. This gives the protein CATNFPGTGLAKNIQYF.

This clonotype was picked up many times. J is TRBJ1-1 and V is TRBV7-6, with D perhaps TRBD1 (5 bases). CDR1 SGHVS and CDR2 FNYEAQ come from the germline V gene. V lost 5 bases, J lost 0 bases, and 13 bases lay in between. The CDR3 contains 15 residues. CDR3 protein: CASSPSTEMNTEAFF. DNA for the CDR3: TGTGCCAGCAGCCCCTCGACAGAAATGAACACTGAAGCTTTCTTT.

In nucleotides, the CDR3 is TGTGCCACCAGTTTCTCATACCGACAGGGGGCCCAGTACTTC. Translation: CATSFSYRQGAQYF. V usage is TRBV24-1 and J usage is TRBJ2-5; the match to TRBD1 covers 9 bases. The CDR3 sequence is 14 residues long. Germline values: CDR1 KGHDR, CDR2 SFDVKD. The V and J ends lost 6 bases and 9 bases, in that order; junction bases with no gene match: 10.

This chain joins TRBV9 and TRBJ2-1; D is possibly TRBD1 or TRBD2 (5 bases each). Germline CDR1 is SGDLS and CDR2 is YYNGEE. Trimming took off 3 bases at V and 6 bases at J, with 10 bases between the two ends. The CDR3 consists of 13 residues. The CDR3 here is CASSAWGSNEQFF. CDR3 nucleotides: TGTGCCAGCAGCGCCTGGGGGAGCAATGAGCAGTTCTTC.

The rearrangement joins TRBV5-1 to TRBJ2-3, with 15 bases aligning to TRBD2. Trimming took 3 bases from V and 1 from J; bases not matched to a gene: 6. The germline V gene has CDR1 SGHRS and CDR2 YFSETQ. The CDR3 is made up of 18 amino acids. CDR3 in amino acids: CASSSGRTSGGGTDTQYF. The CDR3 region has the DNA TGCGCCAGCAGCTCCGGCCGGACTAGCGGGGGGGGCACAGATACGCAGTATTTT. Looking up the rest from reference TRBV5-1 and TRBJ2-3 gives the full variable domain: KAGVTQTPRYLIKTRGQQVTLSCSPISGHRSVSWYQQTPGQGLQFLFEYFSETQRNKGNFPGRFSGRQFSNSRSEMNVSTLELGDSALYLCASSSGRTSGGGTDTQYFGPGTRLTVL.

The chain employs TRBV24-1 and TRBJ2-5; tentative D call: TRBD2 (5 bases). The CDR3 covers 14 residues. Trimming cost V 9 bases and J 2 bases, with 15 bases left between them. CDR1 KGHDR and CDR2 SFDVKD come from the germline V gene. The CDR3 region has the DNA TGTGCCACCCGTCGGGGTTTATATCAAGAGACCCAGTACTTC. This sequence encodes CATRRGLYQETQYF.

About this clonotype itself: Its ends do not fully match the called genes, so a read error is possible. This rearrangement joins TRBV9 to TRBJ1-2; TRBD1 is a possible D gene (5 bases). Germline lookup yields CDR1 SGDLS and CDR2 YYNGEE. The CDR3 is made up of 16 amino acids. The CDR3 loop reads CAGSRGRSSANYGYTF. The CDR3 region has the DNA TGTGCCGGCAGCCGGGGCCGTTCTTCAGCTAACTATGGCTACACCTTC.

The J gene is TRBJ1-6, the V gene TRBV10-3, with D perhaps matching TRBD1 (5 bases). The V end lost 5 bases, the J end lost 3 bases, and 11 bases lay between the germline ends. The CDR3 consists of 15 residues. CDR1 and CDR2 from the germline V gene are ENHRY and SYGVKD. The DNA of the CDR3 is TGTGCCATCAGTCGCGGGGGGTTCTATAATTCACCCCTCCACTTT. This codes for CAISRGGFYNSPLHF.

The J gene is TRBJ1-6, the V gene TRBV5-5, with D perhaps matching TRBD1 (6 bases). The V and J ends lost 6 bases and 6 bases respectively, with 16 bases between them. Looked up from germline, CDR1 is SGHKS and CDR2 is YYEKEE (reference sequence). The CDR3 loop spans 15 amino acids. CDR3 DNA sequence: TGTGCCAGCACCCTAAAGGGGGTATCTAATTCACCCCTCCACTTT. Translation: CASTLKGVSNSPLHF. The full variable domain, with the rest looked up from reference TRBV5-5 and TRBJ1-6, is DAGVTQSPTHLIKTRGQQVTLRCSPISGHKSVSWYQQVLGQGPQFIFQYYEKEERGRGNFPDRFSARQFPNYSSELNVNALLLGDSALYLCASTLKGVSNSPLHFGNGTRLTVT.

This clonotype has a count of ten or more. This rearrangement joins TRBV5-1 to TRBJ1-1; tentatively, D is TRBD1 (5 bases). This CDR3 comprises 14 residues. V was clipped by 1 base and J by 5 bases, with 12 bases between them. Germline V gene lookup returns CDR1 SGHRS and CDR2 YFSETQ. CDR3 residues: CASSLWSRETEAFF. CDR3 DNA: TGCGCCAGCAGCTTGTGGAGCAGGGAAACTGAAGCTTTCTTT.